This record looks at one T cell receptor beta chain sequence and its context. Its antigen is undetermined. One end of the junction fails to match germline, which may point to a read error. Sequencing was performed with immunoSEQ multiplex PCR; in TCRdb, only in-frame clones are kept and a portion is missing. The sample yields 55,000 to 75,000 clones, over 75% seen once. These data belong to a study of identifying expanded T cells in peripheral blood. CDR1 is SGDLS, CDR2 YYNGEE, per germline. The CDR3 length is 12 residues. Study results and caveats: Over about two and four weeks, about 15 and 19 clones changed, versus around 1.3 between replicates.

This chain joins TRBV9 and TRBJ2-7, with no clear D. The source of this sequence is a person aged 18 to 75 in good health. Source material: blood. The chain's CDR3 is CASSVDSHEQYF. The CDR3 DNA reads TGTGCCAGCAGCGTAGACTCCCACGAGCAGTACTTC.